This entry describes one T cell receptor (beta chain). The germline CDR1 and CDR2 sequences are SGHRS and YFSETQ. The V and J ends lost 3 bases and 2 bases respectively, with 14 bases between them. The CDR3 runs 15 residues. Sorted-subset replicate PCR reactions contained roughly 200 ng DNA, corresponding to 29,000 or so T cell genomes. Using immunoSEQ multiplex PCR, the repertoire was profiled, and TCRdb retains in-frame clones only, with some absent. The data contain 740,000 or so clones, around four fifths of them seen just once; the ten biggest clones take up roughly 1.9%. The data are from a study of shared clonotypes between healthy human individuals. Study overall: Donors consisted of a couple of women and three men between 18 and 49.

The source material was memory CD4+ T cells sorted from blood. Subset indicated: CD45RA-negative fraction. This chain joins TRBV5-1 and TRBJ2-5, with TRBD2 as a possible D gene (6 bases). The receptor was isolated from a woman aged 25 to 39 in good health. The CDR3 here is CASSSQSGPQETQYF. DNA of the CDR3: TGCGCCAGCAGCTCCCAGAGCGGGCCACAAGAGACCCAGTACTTC.